This TCR beta chain was sequenced during a study of early stage breast cancer tumors. CDR1 and CDR2 (germline): ENHRY, SYGVKD. V trimming: 4 bases; J trimming: 6 bases; junction bases outside the gene matches: 5. This CDR3 spans 14 amino acids. The data were produced by immunoSEQ multiplex PCR, yet TCRdb's version contains in-frame clones alone and is incomplete. The sample lists fewer than 75,000 clones, about three quarters occurring once. The genes are TRBV10-3 and TRBJ2-1; 8 bases are a match to TRBD1. The clonotype was recovered from a young adult with breast cancer. Sequenced sample: blood. CDR3 loop: CAISGQGHTNEQFF. CDR3 nucleotide sequence: TGTGCCATCAGTGGACAGGGGCATACCAATGAGCAGTTCTTC.